Here is one TCR beta chain with its context. Its antigen is as yet unknown. Sorted-subset replicate PCR reactions contained roughly 200 ng DNA, corresponding to roughly 29,000 T cell genomes. The method was immunoSEQ multiplex PCR; TCRdb's version includes in-frame clones alone and lacks a portion of them. Of about 820,000 clones listed, about 91% are singletons. This record belongs to a study of shared clonotypes between healthy human individuals. This CDR3 has 14 amino acids. Trimming pared 1 base from V and 3 bases from J, leaving 6 bases between. Germline V gives CDR1 MNHNS, CDR2 SASEGT. Regarding the study as a whole: Researchers sampled blood only, noting tissue repertoires likely differ.

CD8 cells regarded as naive lacked CD45RO, were positively chosen for CCR7, and omitted terminally differentiated effector memory CD45RA+ cells. Sequencing used naive CD8+ T cells sorted from blood. The source is a man aged 25-45 years in good health. The chain combines TRBV6-1 with TRBJ2-2; D unresolved. CDR3 residues: CASSEGAYTGELFF. Here the CDR3 DNA reads TGTGCCAGCAGTGAAGGGGCGTACACCGGGGAGCTGTTTTTT.